These 15 T cell receptor beta chains share one sample of origin, sequenced in a study of T cell changes during pregnancy in multiple sclerosis. Profiling relied on immunoSEQ multiplex PCR, and the TCRdb table lists in-frame clones only, not all of them. The repertoire has under 50,000 clones, over 75% of them found once; the top ten carry 4.1%. Source: CD8+ T cells from peripheral blood mononuclear cells, taken in the first trimester of pregnancy. These receptors came from a female donor with multiple sclerosis, enrolled in a pregnancy study.

The rearrangement links TRBV19 to TRBJ2-3, with unresolved D. The ends were cut back, 1 base at V and 6 bases at J, with 2 bases in the middle. This CDR3 has 11 amino acids. Germline-derived CDR1 and CDR2 are LNHDA and SQIVND (reference sequence). CDR3 amino acids: CASSIADTQYF. CDR3 sequence (DNA): TGTGCCAGTAGTATAGCTGATACGCAGTATTTT.

The chain carries TRBV6-6 and TRBJ1-1; D remains unclear. This CDR3 contains 14 residues. V was cut by 7 bases and J by 0 bases, with 12 bases left in between. Germline lookup yields CDR1 MNHNY and CDR2 SVGAGI (reference sequence). CDR3: CASTFDMMNTEAFF. The DNA for the CDR3 is TGTGCCAGCACTTTTGACATGATGAACACTGAAGCTTTCTTT.

The chain recombines TRBV7-2 with TRBJ2-7; 9 nucleotides line up with TRBD1. CDR1 is SGHTA, CDR2 FQGNSA, per germline. This CDR3 has 17 residues. Losses at the gene ends were 1 base for V and 3 bases for J; bases not matched to a gene: 10. CDR3 nucleotide sequence: TGTGCCAGCAGCTTAGAGGGGACAGGGTACCCAATCTACGAGCAGTACTTC. Translation: CASSLEGTGYPIYEQYF.

The V call is TRBV18, the J call TRBJ1-1; no reliable D call. The ends were cut back, 7 bases at V and 0 bases at J, with 12 bases in the middle. CDR1 and CDR2 from the germline V gene are KGHSH and LQKENI. The CDR3 spans 14 residues. The CDR3 is CASCPGFMNTEAFF. CDR3 nucleotide sequence: TGTGCCAGCTGCCCGGGTTTCATGAACACTGAAGCTTTCTTT.

The chain has TRBV25-1 and TRBJ2-1; TRBD2 matches at 9 bases. This CDR3 is 17 amino acids long. Trimming at V came to 10 bases and at J to 8 bases, leaving 21 bases not matched to a gene. Germline CDR1 is MGHDK and CDR2 is SYGVNS. As DNA, the CDR3 is TGTGCCACCGCCACAGCGGGGGGTTGGGTGACGGGACATGAGCAGTTCTTC. This encodes CATATAGGWVTGHEQFF.

This clone was recorded only once. The chain uses TRBV9 and TRBJ1-2; D is undetermined. The CDR3 spans 22 residues. Germline V gene data show CDR1 as SGDLS and CDR2 as YYNGEE. The V end was cut by 0 bases, the J end by 0 bases, with 30 bases between. CDR3 bases: TGTGCCAGCAGCGTAGCCGGTGGAGGCACGGAGGAGACCTTCCTAGCTAACTATGGCTACACCTTC. Its translation: CASSVAGGGTEETFLANYGYTF.

The genes are TRBV9 and TRBJ2-7; possible D gene TRBD2, 6 bases. Germline lookup yields CDR1 SGDLS and CDR2 YYNGEE. Deletions cut 4 bases from V and 6 bases from J, with 17 bases between. This CDR3 comprises 14 residues. CDR3 DNA sequence: TGTGCCAGCAGCTCCGCCGGGAGTTCCATCGAGCAGTACTTC. This encodes CASSSAGSSIEQYF.

This clone has a handful of counts. The gene calls are TRBV6-1 and TRBJ1-1; 7 bases match TRBD1. Germline V lookup: CDR1 MNHNS, CDR2 SASEGT. The CDR3 consists of 14 residues. With V trimmed by 6 bases and J by 0 bases, 4 bases remained unmatched. This CDR3 is CASRGDRLNTEAFF. CDR3 coding DNA: TGTGCCAGCAGGGGGGACAGACTGAACACTGAAGCTTTCTTT.

The CDR3 coding sequence is TGTGCCAGCAGCCGAGAAGGGGGTCAGCCTGGAAACACCATATATTTT. Amino acids: CASSREGGQPGNTIYF. The rearrangement joins TRBV7-2 to TRBJ1-3; D is perhaps TRBD1 (6 bases). Trimming pared 5 bases from V and 2 bases from J, leaving 16 bases between. Germline CDR1 reads SGHTA; CDR2 reads FQGNSA. The CDR3 runs 16 residues. Full variable domain (missing parts from reference TRBV7-2 and TRBJ1-3): GAGVSQSPSNKVTEKGKDVELRCDPISGHTALYWYRQSLGQGLEFLIYFQGNSAPDKSGLPSDRFSAERTGGSVSTLTIQRTQQEDSAVYLCASSREGGQPGNTIYFGEGSWLTVV.

V usage is TRBV2 and J usage is TRBJ2-3; D remains ambiguous. CDR1 and CDR2 from the germline V gene are SNHLY and FYNNEI. Trimming removed 4 bases at V and 6 bases at J, with 11 bases between. CDR3 length: 13 residues. CDR3 amino acids: CASSGVPGDTQYF. The CDR3 coding sequence is TGTGCCAGCAGTGGTGTGCCCGGGGATACGCAGTATTTT.

The chain links TRBV19 to TRBJ1-5, with 7 bases aligning to TRBD1. V dropped 5 bases and J dropped 5; count of bases not matched to a gene: 9. Per the germline V gene, CDR1 is LNHDA and CDR2 is SQIVND (reference sequence). The CDR3 sequence is 15 residues long. The CDR3 DNA follows: TGTGCCAGTAGTCCATGGGACAGCGCTGATCAGCCCCAGCATTTT. Amino acid sequence: CASSPWDSADQPQHF.

This chain connects TRBV6-4 to TRBJ2-3, with 8 positions matching TRBD2. Germline V gives CDR1 MRHNA, CDR2 SNTAGT. The CDR3 has 15 residues. V lost 3 bases to trimming and J lost 2 bases; unmatched junction nucleotides: 4. The CDR3 region has the DNA TGTGCCAGCAGTGAAGCGGGGGAGAACACAGATACGCAGTATTTT. Its protein product is CASSEAGENTDTQYF.

The chain combines TRBV7-3 with TRBJ2-2; 8 nucleotides match TRBD2. The CDR3 runs to 16 residues. Germline V gene sequence: CDR1 SGHTA, CDR2 FQGTGA. With 0 bases clipped from V and 4 bases from J, the junction kept 4 bases outside the gene matches. The CDR3 protein is CASSLTRTSSTGELFF. The CDR3 coding sequence is TGTGCCAGCAGCTTAACTAGGACTAGCTCCACCGGGGAGCTGTTTTTT.

The chain couples TRBV27 to TRBJ2-5; 12 nucleotides align to TRBD2. This CDR3 spans 15 amino acids. Germline values: CDR1 MNHEY, CDR2 SMNVEV (reference sequence). Trimming at V came to 6 bases and at J to 1 base, leaving 3 bases not matched to a gene. The CDR3 region has the DNA TGTGCCAGCAGCTCTAGCGGGGGGGTCCAAGAGACCCAGTACTTC. This sequence encodes CASSSSGGVQETQYF.

The rearrangement links TRBV6-4 to TRBJ2-3; a possible D gene is TRBD1 (6 bases). The CDR3 spans 15 residues. Germline loops: CDR1 MRHNA, CDR2 SNTAGT. The germline V and J ends were trimmed by 0 bases and 3 bases, with 10 bases remaining between them. CDR3 sequence: CASSDSSGTTDTQYF. The DNA for the CDR3 is TGTGCCAGCAGTGACTCATCCGGGACAACAGATACGCAGTATTTT.